Sequencing of this T cell receptor (beta chain) was carried out in a study of blood T cell repertoires in COVID-19. This CDR3 spans 16 amino acids. Germline values: CDR1 SEHNR, CDR2 FQNEAQ (reference sequence). V was pared by 1 base and J by 1 base, with 13 bases between. Data came from immunoSEQ multiplex PCR; TCRdb stores just in-frame clones and leaves some out. Among roughly 250,000 clones, roughly 80% were seen once, and the ten largest hold approximately 10%. The sequencing input was peripheral blood. The rearrangement links TRBV7-9 to TRBJ1-2; D not certain. The source is a woman aged 80 or older with acute or convalescent COVID-19. The CDR3 reads CASSLDMAVVNYGYTF. The DNA for the CDR3 is TGTGCCAGCAGCTTAGATATGGCGGTGGTTAACTATGGCTACACCTTC. The full variable domain, its missing parts supplied by reference TRBV7-9 and TRBJ1-2, is DTGVSQNPRHKITKRGQNVTFRCDPISEHNRLYWYRQTLGQGPEFLTYFQNEAQLEKSRLLSDRFSAERPKGSFSTLEIQRTEQGDSAMYLCASSLDMAVVNYGYTFGSGTRLTVV.